Each of the 11 T cell receptor beta chains below was sequenced from the same sample in a study of blood T cell repertoires in COVID-19. The assay was immunoSEQ multiplex PCR, and TCRdb's table has in-frame clones only and misses some. Counted here are about 67,000 clones, approximately 88% occurring once; the ten biggest clones make up roughly 19%. The sample was peripheral blood. These receptor sequences come from a woman older than 75 with acute or convalescent COVID-19.

The rearrangement uses TRBV7-9 and TRBJ2-3, with D uncertain. Germline lookup yields CDR1 SEHNR and CDR2 FQNEAQ (reference sequence). The CDR3 is 13 residues long. Trimming took off 3 bases at V and 1 base at J, with 5 bases between the two ends. CDR3 region: CASSFRGTDTQYF. CDR3 coding DNA: TGTGCCAGCAGCTTCCGGGGCACAGATACGCAGTATTTT.

In regard to this clone: The junction and the germline gene differ at one end; a read error may be behind it. V is TRBV28 and J is TRBJ2-5; 9 nucleotides agree with TRBD2. Gene TRBJ2-7 matches the end of the DNA better, so the J call may be wrong. There are 15 residues in the CDR3. Germline V gene sequence: CDR1 MDHEN, CDR2 SYDVKM. In DNA, the CDR3 is TGTGCCGGCGGGGATAGCGGGAGTTTCTCCTGCGAGCAGTACTTC. Translation gives CAGGDSGSFSCEQYF.

This clone came up once. CDR3 sequence reads: CASSLVAQAKNIQYF. CDR3 nucleotide sequence: TGTGCCAGCAGCTTAGTGGCACAAGCCAAAAACATTCAGTACTTC. V is TRBV7-2 and J is TRBJ2-4, with D hard to call. Germline V lookup: CDR1 SGHTA, CDR2 FQGNSA. V dropped 1 base and J dropped 0 bases, with 7 bases sitting between them. CDR3 size: 15 residues. Based on the CDR3 plus reference TRBV7-2 and TRBJ2-4, the full variable domain is GAGVSQSPSNKVTEKGKDVELRCDPISGHTALYWYRQSLGQGLEFLIYFQGNSAPDKSGLPSDRFSAERTGGSVSTLTIQRTQQEDSAVYLCASSLVAQAKNIQYFGAGTRLSVL.

This clone was counted once. CDR3 residues: CASSPLAGVQQYF. Here the CDR3 DNA reads TGTGCCAGCAGCCCCTTAGCGGGAGTTCAACAGTACTTC. The chain couples TRBV6-5 to TRBJ2-7, with TRBD2 matching over 9 bases. The CDR3 is made up of 13 amino acids. V dropped 6 bases and J dropped 10; count of bases not matched to a gene: 10. The germline V gene encodes CDR1 MNHEY and CDR2 SVGAGI.

The chain recombines TRBV19 with TRBJ2-6; unclear D gene. The V end lost 2 bases, the J end lost 2 bases, and 7 bases lay between the germline ends. The CDR3 extends over 15 amino acids. Germline CDR1 LNHDA, CDR2 SQIVND (reference sequence). The CDR3: CASSINTPGANVLTF. CDR3 coding DNA: TGTGCCAGTAGTATAAACACACCTGGGGCCAACGTCCTGACTTTC.

This clone is medium-sized. This chain links TRBV28 with TRBJ2-7, with a possible D match to TRBD2 (5 bases). The CDR3 loop spans 13 amino acids. Germline loops: CDR1 MDHEN, CDR2 SYDVKM. The V and J ends lost 7 bases and 7 bases respectively, with 17 bases between them. This CDR3 is CASTPSGGWEQYF. CDR3 coding DNA: TGTGCCAGCACCCCCAGCGGTGGGTGGGAGCAGTACTTC.

This chain joins TRBV6-2 or TRBV6-3 and TRBJ2-1; maybe TRBD2 (5 bases). The CDR3 runs 14 residues. The V end lost 2 bases, the J end lost 8 bases, and 13 bases lay between the germline ends. CDR1 is MNHEY and CDR2 is SVGEGT in the germline V gene. The CDR3 DNA sequence: TGTGCCAGCAGTTACGGGGATGAGGGCCATGAGCAGTTCTTC. Translating gives CASSYGDEGHEQFF.

The rearrangement joins TRBV18 to TRBJ2-3; no reliable D call. The CDR3 totals 15 residues. The germline gives CDR1 KGHSH, CDR2 LQKENI. V was trimmed by 3 bases and J by 4 bases, leaving 14 bases between them. CDR3 loop: CASSPRITVADTQYF. DNA for the CDR3: TGTGCCAGCTCACCGAGGATTACGGTCGCAGATACGCAGTATTTT.

The CDR3 region has the DNA TGTGCCAGCAGTGGCGAGGGTTGGAATACGCAGTATTTT. Its protein product is CASSGEGWNTQYF. This chain connects TRBV6-4 to TRBJ2-3; tentatively, D is TRBD2 (5 bases). V was trimmed by 4 bases and J by 7 bases, leaving 12 bases between them. Germline V gene lookup returns CDR1 MRHNA and CDR2 SNTAGT. This CDR3 region has 13 residues.

The chain carries TRBV9 and TRBJ2-2; no firm D call. CDR1 and CDR2 (germline): SGDLS, YYNGEE. V was pared by 1 base and J by 5 bases, with 12 bases between. The CDR3 covers 15 residues. CDR3 bases: TGTGCCAGCAGCGTATCCTCGACTTTGACCGGGGAGCTGTTTTTT. Residues: CASSVSSTLTGELFF.

This clone was found once. V gene TRBV5-1 combines with J gene TRBJ1-4; maybe TRBD1 (5 bases). The CDR3 spans 15 residues. In germline, CDR1 is SGHRS, CDR2 YFSETQ. The ends were cut back, 0 bases at V and 5 bases at J, with 11 bases in the middle. The CDR3: CASSLEARVNEKLFF. The CDR3 DNA follows: TGCGCCAGCAGCTTGGAGGCCAGGGTAAATGAAAAACTGTTTTTT.